The entry below describes one T cell receptor (beta chain). It has no known antigen specificity. Qualities for individual bases were not recorded, and no much larger clone is one base off. Libraries were prepared through PCR. TCR sequencing of DNA from cultured CD4+ T cells used the Oncomine TCR Beta short-read assay at the Johns Hopkins FTIC core. The QIAamp micro DNA kit was used to extract genomic DNA from the cultured CD4+ T cells. Oncomine TCR Beta libraries made from cultured CD4+ T cells were pooled using unique dual indexes and sequenced on an Illumina iSeq 100. The paper's processing steps were these. Non-productive sequences were filtered out, and CDR3s that did not start with C, did not end with F or W, or were shorter than 7 amino acids were discarded. Antigen-specific clonotypes were identified with the MANAFEST web application by comparing peptide-stimulated wells with reference and other culture wells. Positive clones required FDR below 0.05, an odds ratio above 5, and productive frequency above 0.1% in at least two of three replicate wells. A clonotype counted as cross-reactive if it showed significant expansion both in the SARS-CoV-2 spike wells and in at least one common cold coronavirus spike condition. Using R version 3.6.1, CDR3 homology was evaluated through Levenshtein distances (stringdist) along with unrooted phylogenetic trees (ape). TCRdb trimmed the raw reads at Q25, called clones with MiXCR and kept productive beta chains. Rows are unified per CDR3 protein, each entry keeping the most common DNA and genes. The V and J calls follow TCRdb's processing rather than the paper's. A total of roughly 15,000 distinct CDR3 sequences appear in this sample, 26% of them only once. In total, the top ten clones hold roughly a quarter of the sample.

The sample belongs to a study of vaccination and CD4 T cells after COVID-19 (dated 2022 in TCRdb). Regarding the complete study: Every convalescent patient had a positive nasal swab PCR test for SARS-CoV-2, with mild disease in 9 or 10 patients and severe disease in one. The convalescent cohort comprised six males and four females, including two Hispanic individuals, seven Caucasians, two Asians and one multiracial person. Participants received two doses of either the Pfizer-BioNTech BNT162b2 vaccine (n=8) or the Moderna mRNA-1273 vaccine (n=2). Post-COVID blood samples from convalescent patients were collected a median of approximately 93 days after diagnosis, with a range of 35 to 161 days. Post-vaccine blood samples were collected a median of around 70 days after the second vaccine dose, ranging from 14 to 241 days. Culture stimuli were overlapping spike peptide pools from SARS-CoV-2 and from the common cold coronaviruses HCoV-NL63, HCoV-OC43 and HCoV-229E. Control cultures received a CEFX viral epitope pool as the positive control, an HIV-1 Nef peptide pool as the negative control, or no peptide. In ten to eleven COVID-19 convalescent patients and a handful of infection-naive healthy vaccine recipients, the spike-specific CD4+ TCR repertoire before mRNA vaccination was compared with the repertoire after mRNA vaccination. Paper-wide results and their limitations: An increase in the median number of SARS-CoV-2-reactive clonotypes from 21 after infection to roughly 38 after vaccination was observed, but the change was not found to be significant. Among the post-vaccine SARS-CoV-2-reactive clones in convalescent patients, a median around 90% showed up only after vaccination, which suggests vaccine-specific priming. Of the vaccine-specific clones in convalescent patients, 304 of 307, or nearly all, reacted only to SARS-CoV-2 spike and did not cross-react with common cold coronaviruses. Only a relatively small number of convalescent patients were included in the study, and early timepoints following natural infection were not analyzed.

The CDR3 spans 15 residues, from the cysteine through the phenylalanine. This entry keeps only the CDR3 DNA: 45 bases, framed from base 1. CDR1 and CDR2 are drawn from the germline V gene: SGHAT, FQNNGV. V and J are trimmed by 1 base and 7 bases, and the gene matches miss 7 bases of the junction. Interpreted using the paper, the treatment or condition label stands for: roughly 11-day PBMC culture with coronavirus spike peptide pools or control peptides (ViraFEST assay). The ViraFEST assay was used in the study, in which antigen-specific T cells were expanded with peptide pools and expanded clonotypes were subsequently identified by TCR sequencing. Positive SARS-CoV-2 PCR tests in the convalescent patients dated from March to December 2020, before Alpha, Beta and Delta variants emerged in the United States. PBMCs were cultured at roughly 2 million per well in IMDM supplemented with roughly 5% human AB serum and around 10 IU/ml IL-2, with about 9 ug/ml peptide pools added. Half of the culture medium was replaced with fresh IL-2-containing medium on days 3 and 7. Once the cells had been in culture for less than 12 days, the EasySep CD4+ T cell isolation kit was used to isolate CD4+ T cells by negative selection. PBMCs were separated from whole blood using Ficoll-Paque Plus gradient centrifugation and then either used fresh or cryopreserved at -140C. Each culture condition was generally run in triplicate wells.

Sequencing was carried out using cultured CD4+ T cells from blood. The source is a human donor with COVID-19. The chain uses TRBV11-2 and TRBJ1-5; 7 middle bases align to TRBD1. This receptor carries the CDR3 CASSLGQGGGQPQHF. The bases read TGTGCCAGCAGCTTAGGGCAGGGGGGGGGACAGCCCCAGCATTTT.